Listed below are T cell receptor beta chains from one sample, sequenced in a study of OX40 agonist ivuxolimab in advanced cancers. Clones were sequenced by immunoSEQ multiplex PCR, and TCRdb holds only the in-frame ones, with some missing. The sample carries about 66,000 clones, more than 80% recorded once. The specimen comprised CD4+ or CD8+ T cells sorted from blood, sampled in a trial of the OX40 agonist ivuxolimab. The receptors stem from an adult with an advanced solid tumor such as melanoma, head and neck, liver or kidney cancer. The CDR3 runs from the conserved cysteine through the conserved F or W. Size is omitted from some rows. Given values are once, few, many or a class for expanded clones.

TRBV28	TRBJ2-7	.	CASSWGLAGGLEQYF
TRBV2	TRBJ1-5	few	CASGGRTSNQPQHF
TRBV7-7	TRBJ2-1	.	CASSRQAYNEQFF
TRBV15	TRBJ2-5	.	CATSVDRDPPQYF
TRBV7-3	TRBJ1-1	.	CASSLSGARHTEAFF
TRBV5-6	TRBJ2-5	.	CASSLEGKTQYF
TRBV19	TRBJ1-2	.	CASRGRENYGYTF
TRBV28	TRBJ1-1	once	CASSLSRFGNPNTEAFF
TRBV6-5	TRBJ2-7	.	CAISEQSYEQYF
TRBV11-2	TRBJ1-6	.	CASSNGQTLLGTLHF
TRBV5-1	TRBJ2-3	.	CAIRQGPSTDTQYF
TRBV6-5	TRBJ2-2	few	CASSRGGELFF
TRBV30	TRBJ1-6	few	CAWSVVQPSPLHF
TRBV19	TRBJ2-5	.	CASSRTGVAGLKETQYF
TRBV6-5	TRBJ1-2	.	CASRGRTGLPSYTF
TRBV29-1	TRBJ1-4	.	CSVGKTGPNEKLFF
TRBV27	TRBJ2-2	.	CASRLQGYTGELFF
TRBV7-9	TRBJ1-1	.	CASSIQTEAFF
TRBV30	TRBJ1-6	.	CAWSVPGRAYNSPLHF
TRBV2	TRBJ1-3	.	CASSPEWGSSGNTIYF
TRBV9	TRBJ1-1	.	CASSVADPGGARTEAFF
TRBV6-5	TRBJ1-5	.	CASSYLRGNQPQHF
TRBV29-1	TRBJ1-1	few	CSTNTGRRTEAFF
TRBV6-5	TRBJ1-2	.	CASSPSSYGALLLTF
TRBV6-5	TRBJ2-3	.	CAIRDFRTDTQYF
TRBV19	TRBJ1-6	once	CASSEEYSPLHF
TRBV7-3	TRBJ2-5	.	CASSFLAGTNQETQYF
TRBV5-8	TRBJ1-2	.	CASSLEWRIFYGYTF
TRBV2	TRBJ1-2	.	CASSFSGVGYTF
TRBV4-1	TRBJ2-7	.	CASSHPRTGTKF
TRBV7-9	TRBJ1-1	.	CASSSRIRADTEAFF
TRBV5-1	TRBJ2-1	.	CASSLGWTSGGDEQFF